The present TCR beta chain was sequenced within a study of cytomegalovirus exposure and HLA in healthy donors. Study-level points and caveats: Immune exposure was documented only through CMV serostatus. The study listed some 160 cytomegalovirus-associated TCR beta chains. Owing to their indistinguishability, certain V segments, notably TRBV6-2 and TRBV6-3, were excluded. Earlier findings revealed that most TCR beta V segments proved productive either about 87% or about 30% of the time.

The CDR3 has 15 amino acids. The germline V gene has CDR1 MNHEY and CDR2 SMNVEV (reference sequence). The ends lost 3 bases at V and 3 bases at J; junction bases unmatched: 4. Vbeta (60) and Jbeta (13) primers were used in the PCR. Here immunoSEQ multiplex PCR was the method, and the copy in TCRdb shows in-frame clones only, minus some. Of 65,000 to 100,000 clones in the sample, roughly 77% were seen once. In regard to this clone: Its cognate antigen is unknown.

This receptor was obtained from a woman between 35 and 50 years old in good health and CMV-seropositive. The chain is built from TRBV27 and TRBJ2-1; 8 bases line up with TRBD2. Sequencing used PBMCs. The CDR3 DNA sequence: TGTGCCAGCAGTTTCCCGGGGGGGGTCTACAATGAGCAGTTCTTC. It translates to CASSFPGGVYNEQFF.